The source of this T cell receptor (beta chain) is a study of patients and donors after allogeneic stem cell transplantation. The CDR3 loop spans 15 amino acids. The germline V gene encodes CDR1 KGHDR and CDR2 SFDVKD. Between the trimmed V and J ends, which lost 3 bases and 6 bases, there was a span of 14 bases. Via MiXCR, TCRdb re-called the RT-PCR reads, giving one row per CDR3 protein. This sample has about a million distinct CDR3 sequences, with roughly 18% found just once. This chain uses TRBV24-1 with TRBJ1-5; possibly TRBD1 for D (5 bases). The material sequenced was blood, either unsorted or a sorted T cell fraction (not recorded which). This TCR was recovered from a human donor who was either an allogeneic HSCT recipient or a stem cell or donor lymphocyte infusion donor (not recorded which). It is not recorded whose cells these are; they may come from a transplant donor. The CDR3 coding sequence is TGTGCCACCAGTGATCCCACAGGTGCAGGTCAGCCCCAGCATTTT. Translation: CATSDPTGAGQPQHF.